This T cell receptor (beta chain) was sequenced in a study of regulatory T cells in long-lasting Graves disease. Study findings and constraints: New patients shared approximately 1,000 public clonotypes, and persistent patients shared more, with around 2,600. Few sampled subjects may have lowered accuracy. Newly diagnosed Graves' patients had higher TCR diversity than persistent ones.

There are a few counts of this clonotype. Its antigen is currently unknown. CDR1 and CDR2 from the germline V gene are SGHTA and FQGTGA. CDR3 length equals 13 residues. V was pared by 3 bases and J by 5 bases, with 1 base of the junction left unmatched. Construction of the TCR beta libraries employed iRepertoire HTBI primers in conjunction with Arm-PCR of CDR3 regions. TCRdb reprocessed the multiplex PCR reads with MiXCR, giving one entry per CDR3 protein. This table holds a few hundred thousand distinct CDR3 sequences, around 22% found once. As for time point: persistent/refractory GD, antithyroid drugs over 5 years with positive TRAb. PBMCs provided the RNA from which the TCR library was made.

The chain employs TRBV7-3 and TRBJ2-1; 7 positions match TRBD2. The sample in question was peripheral blood mononuclear cells (PBMCs), obtained when the disease was refractory, from a patient treated with antithyroid drugs. The TCR comes from a female donor with Graves disease. The CDR3 DNA reads as TGTGCCAGCAGCTTGGGGACTAACAATGAGCAGTTCTTC. Protein sequence: CASSLGTNNEQFF.